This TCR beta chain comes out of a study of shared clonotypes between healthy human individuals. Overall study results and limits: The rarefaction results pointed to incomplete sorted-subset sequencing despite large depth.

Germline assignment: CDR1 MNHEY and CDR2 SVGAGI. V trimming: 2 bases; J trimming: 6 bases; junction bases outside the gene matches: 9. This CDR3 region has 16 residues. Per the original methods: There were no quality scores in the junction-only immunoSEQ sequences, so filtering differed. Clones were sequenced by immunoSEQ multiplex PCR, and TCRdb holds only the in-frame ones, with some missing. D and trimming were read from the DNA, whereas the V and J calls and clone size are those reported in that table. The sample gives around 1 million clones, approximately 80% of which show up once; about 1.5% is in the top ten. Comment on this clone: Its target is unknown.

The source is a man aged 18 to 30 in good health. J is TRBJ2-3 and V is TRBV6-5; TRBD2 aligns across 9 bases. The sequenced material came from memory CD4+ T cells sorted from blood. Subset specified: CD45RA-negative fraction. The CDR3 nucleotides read TGTGCCAGCAGTTACCCCCGTGGCGGGAGGGACGATACGCAGTATTTT. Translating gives CASSYPRGGRDDTQYF.